The 25 T cell receptor beta chains below were found in one sample sequenced in a study of shared clonotypes between healthy human individuals. Method: immunoSEQ multiplex PCR; TCRdb's copy keeps in-frame clones and lacks some. The data show roughly 480,000 clones, roughly 78% seen once. Material for sequencing was PBMCs. These receptors came from a middle-aged woman in good health. Some clones in this sample may be carry-over from other donors' samples.

V usage is TRBV5-6 and J usage is TRBJ2-7; D is ambiguous. The CDR3 sequence is 15 residues long. V was trimmed by 4 bases and J by 0 bases, leaving 14 bases between them. Germline CDR1 and CDR2: SGHDT and YYEEEE. The CDR3 DNA is TGTGCCAGCAGCCTAAGATCGATCGGCTCCTACGAGCAGTACTTC. Protein: CASSLRSIGSYEQYF. The whole variable domain, remainder taken from reference TRBV5-6 and TRBJ2-7, is DAGVTQSPTHLIKTRGQQVTLRCSPKSGHDTVSWYQQALGQGPQFIFQYYEEEERQRGNFPDRFSGHQFPNYSSELNVNALLLGDSALYLCASSLRSIGSYEQYFGPGTRLTVT.

The J gene is TRBJ2-7, the V gene TRBV7-2; TRBD2 matches 9 bases. Germline trimming cut 3 bases from V and 3 bases from J; bases unmatched to any gene: 3. The CDR3 is made up of 14 amino acids. Germline loops: CDR1 SGHTA, CDR2 FQGNSA. In DNA form, the CDR3 reads TGTGCCAGCAGCTTCCAAGCGGGGGGCTACGAGCAGTACTTC. Residues: CASSFQAGGYEQYF.

The chain has TRBV18 and TRBJ2-1; D is possibly TRBD1 (6 bases). There are 13 residues in the CDR3. Germline CDR1 reads KGHSH; CDR2 reads LQKENI. The ends were cut back, 5 bases at V and 1 base at J, with 6 bases in the middle. Written as DNA, the CDR3 is TGTGCCAGCTCAACAGGGTCCTACAATGAGCAGTTCTTC. Translation: CASSTGSYNEQFF.

This chain uses TRBV7-3 with TRBJ2-2; tentative D call: TRBD2 (6 bases). CDR3 length: 15 amino acids. Between the trimmed V and J ends, which lost 2 bases and 4 bases, there was a span of 11 bases. Germline assignment: CDR1 SGHTA and CDR2 FQGTGA. The CDR3, as DNA: TGTGCCAGCAGCTTAGCGGAGGGAGGCACCGGGGAGCTGTTTTTT. The encoded protein is CASSLAEGGTGELFF.

The rearrangement joins TRBV4-1 to TRBJ1-3; tentative D call: TRBD1 (5 bases). The germline V and J ends were trimmed by 0 bases and 2 bases, with 8 bases remaining between them. The CDR3 loop spans 15 amino acids. Germline CDR1 is MGHRA and CDR2 is YSYEKL. CDR3 amino acids: CASSQDSGAGNTIYF. The CDR3 region has the DNA TGCGCCAGCAGCCAAGATTCGGGGGCTGGAAACACCATATATTTT.

V gene TRBV28 combines with J gene TRBJ2-7, with TRBD1 matching 9 bases. The length of the CDR3 is 14 residues. Losses at the gene ends were 8 bases for V and 7 bases for J; bases not matched to a gene: 12. Per the germline V gene, CDR1 is MDHEN and CDR2 is SYDVKM. The CDR3 nucleotides are TGTGCCAGCCCCAGCAGACAGGGGGATTGGGAGCAGTACTTC. Translation gives CASPSRQGDWEQYF.

The chain is built from TRBV5-8 and TRBJ2-3; tentatively, D is TRBD2 (6 bases). Germline V gives CDR1 SGHTS, CDR2 YDEGEE. The CDR3 spans 15 residues. Trimming pared 7 bases from V and 0 bases from J, leaving 15 bases between. The CDR3 here is CASWRGVSSTDTQYF. CDR3 coding DNA: TGTGCCAGCTGGAGGGGCGTATCTAGCACAGATACGCAGTATTTT.

V and J are TRBV28 and TRBJ1-3, with D unclear. The V end lost 5 bases, the J end lost 0 bases, and 11 bases lay between the germline ends. Germline V lookup: CDR1 MDHEN, CDR2 SYDVKM. CDR3 length equals 15 residues. CDR3 sequence reads: CASSPQLFSGNTIYF. Written as DNA, the CDR3 is TGTGCCAGCAGTCCTCAGCTTTTCTCTGGAAACACCATATATTTT.

This CDR3 is CASRRGADYGYTF. The CDR3, as DNA: TGTGCCAGCAGGCGGGGGGCCGACTATGGCTACACCTTC. The J gene is TRBJ1-2, the V gene TRBV6-5; a weak D match, TRBD1 (6 bases). This CDR3 region has 13 residues. Germline V CDR1 and CDR2: MNHEY, SVGAGI. V was trimmed by 6 bases and J by 3 bases, leaving 11 bases between them.

The chain recombines TRBV4-1 with TRBJ2-5; TRBD1 matches 8 bases. The closer fit of TRBJ2-7 to the DNA end suggests the J call may be wrong. Germline V gene lookup returns CDR1 MGHRA and CDR2 YSYEKL. This CDR3 contains 15 residues. This CDR3 is CASSPWTGKSYEQYF. Written as DNA, the CDR3 is TGCGCCAGCAGCCCCTGGACAGGGAAAAGCTACGAGCAGTACTTC.

This clone was recorded a few times. The gene calls are TRBV19 and TRBJ2-5; 12 bases fit TRBD2. The length of the CDR3 is 19 residues. Germline CDR1 LNHDA, CDR2 SQIVND (reference sequence). Trimming at V came to 7 bases and at J to 0 bases, leaving 15 bases not matched to a gene. Written as DNA, the CDR3 is TGTGCCAGTATGGGATATAGACTAGCGGGAGTCGGTAACCAAGAGACCCAGTACTTC. Translating it yields CASMGYRLAGVGNQETQYF.

This clone was seen just once. The chain uses TRBV5-8 and TRBJ1-2, with 8 bases that match TRBD1. Germline values: CDR1 SGHTS, CDR2 YDEGEE. After removal of 4 bases from V and 8 bases from J, the junction contained 7 bases not matched to a gene. This CDR3 is built from 13 residues. The CDR3 DNA is TGTGCCAGCAGCACGGGGACAGGTCGGGGCTACACCTTC. This codes for CASSTGTGRGYTF.

To note about this clone: This may be a read error: a much more frequent sequence differs by one nucleotide. The same CDR3 can be traced to other DNA sequences in this sample. The chain joins TRBV5-6 to TRBJ2-1; D unclear. The CDR3 runs to 11 residues. The germline CDR1 and CDR2 sequences are SGHDT and YYEEEE. In DNA form, the CDR3 reads TGTGCCAGCAGCTCCTATAATGAGCAGTTCTTC. As protein: CASSSYNEQFF.

CDR3 sequence (DNA): TGTGCCAGCAGCTTAGTTGTCAGGAACACAGATACGCAGTATTTT. Its protein product is CASSLVVRNTDTQYF. The chain uses TRBV7-2 and TRBJ2-3; the D is unclear. The V gene lost 1 base and the J gene lost 2 bases, with 10 bases spanning the gap. The germline CDR1 and CDR2 sequences are SGHTA and FQGNSA. The CDR3 is 15 residues long.

This clone was seen just once. The V call is TRBV4-1, the J call TRBJ2-7; no reliable D call. Germline V gene data show CDR1 as MGHRA and CDR2 as YSYEKL. The CDR3 consists of 15 residues. The germline V and J ends were trimmed by 1 base and 8 bases, with 18 bases remaining between them. CDR3 in amino acids: CASSQGNSPHRQQYF. The DNA for the CDR3 is TGCGCCAGCAGCCAAGGGAACAGCCCCCATCGGCAGCAGTACTTC.

The J gene is TRBJ2-1, the V gene TRBV19; 12 positions agree with TRBD2. The CDR3 has 17 residues. Germline V gives CDR1 LNHDA, CDR2 SQIVND (reference sequence). The J segment lost 4 bases and the V segment lost 0 bases, leaving 4 bases of the junction unmatched. The CDR3 protein is CASSIDPSGRGYNEQFF. The CDR3 nucleotides read TGTGCCAGTAGTATAGATCCTAGCGGGAGGGGGTACAATGAGCAGTTCTTC.

This clone was counted a few times. Its ends do not fully match the called genes, so a read error is possible. V usage is TRBV27 and J usage is TRBJ1-1; TRBD1 aligns across 7 bases. There are 14 residues in the CDR3. Germline CDR1 reads MNHEY; CDR2 reads SMNVEV (reference sequence). The CDR3: CASSPLDRPLKRVF. In DNA form, the CDR3 reads TGTGCCAGCAGTCCACTGGACAGGCCGCTAAAGAGAGTCTTT.

V usage is TRBV2 and J usage is TRBJ2-7; TRBD1 agrees at 9 bases. With 6 bases clipped from V and 5 bases from J, the junction kept 11 bases outside the gene matches. From germline, CDR1 is SNHLY and CDR2 FYNNEI. This CDR3 is built from 15 residues. The DNA for the CDR3 is TGTGCCAGCAGAGTTTATGGGGACAGGGCGGACGAGCAGTACTTC. Translating gives CASRVYGDRADEQYF. Filled out from reference TRBV2 and TRBJ2-7, the complete variable domain reads EPEVTQTPSHQVTQMGQEVILRCVPISNHLYFYWYRQILGQKVEFLVSFYNNEISEKSEIFDDQFSVERPDGSNFTLKIRSTKLEDSAMYFCASRVYGDRADEQYFGPGTRLTVT.

J is TRBJ2-1 and V is TRBV6-1; TRBD2 matches 7 bases. J was trimmed by 4 bases and V by 4 bases; bases with no gene match: 10. The germline gives CDR1 MNHNS, CDR2 SASEGT. The CDR3 has 16 residues. The CDR3, as DNA: TGTGCCAGCAGTGGAGTGGCGGGAGTAGGATACAATGAGCAGTTCTTC. It translates to CASSGVAGVGYNEQFF.

The V call is TRBV4-2, the J call TRBJ2-7; no reliable D call. This CDR3 is built from 14 residues. Germline V gene sequence: CDR1 LGHNA, CDR2 YNFKEQ. Trimming removed 3 bases at V and 3 bases at J, with 12 bases between. CDR3 sequence (DNA): TGTGCCAGCAGCCAGGGCAGGACCTACTACGAGCAGTACTTC. This encodes CASSQGRTYYEQYF.

This chain uses TRBV6-6 with TRBJ2-1, with D hard to call. Germline V gene sequence: CDR1 MNHNY, CDR2 SVGAGI (reference sequence). Trimming stripped 2 bases from V and 2 bases from J, with 13 bases between. This CDR3 comprises 16 residues. DNA of the CDR3: TGTGCCAGCAGTTACGTTCCCCCGGCTCCCTACAATGAGCAGTTCTTC. Encoded protein: CASSYVPPAPYNEQFF.

There are a few counts of this clone. The chain recombines TRBV11-3 with TRBJ2-5; possible D gene TRBD2, 5 bases. Per germline, CDR1 SGHNT and CDR2 YENEEA. Deletions cut 1 base from V and 5 bases from J, with 14 bases between. This CDR3 is 15 amino acids long. The CDR3 coding sequence is TGTGCCAGCAGCTTAGGCCGAGGGATCGGGGAGACCCAGTACTTC. It translates to CASSLGRGIGETQYF.

This chain links TRBV18 with TRBJ2-1; no clear D. This CDR3 contains 15 residues. From germline, CDR1 is KGHSH and CDR2 LQKENI. Trimming removed 2 bases from V and 4 bases from J, with 12 bases in between. The CDR3 loop is CASSPNGHEYNEQFF. The DNA of the CDR3 is TGTGCCAGCTCACCAAACGGCCACGAATACAATGAGCAGTTCTTC.

There are a few counts of this clone. The chain links TRBV28 to TRBJ1-4; no clear D. CDR1 is MDHEN, CDR2 SYDVKM, per germline. V was cut by 6 bases and J by 8 bases, with 13 bases left in between. The CDR3 contains 13 residues. For the CDR3, the DNA is TGTGCCAGCAGCCCCGGGTTTAGGGAAAAACTGTTTTTT. Protein product: CASSPGFREKLFF.

The chain uses TRBV27 and TRBJ2-3; unclear D gene. The CDR3 loop spans 17 amino acids. Trimming cost V 1 base and J 0 bases, with 14 bases left between them. Per the germline V gene, CDR1 is MNHEY and CDR2 is SMNVEV (reference sequence). CDR3: CASSLWGSLSSTDTQYF. The CDR3, as DNA: TGTGCCAGCAGTTTATGGGGTTCATTGTCTAGCACAGATACGCAGTATTTT.